Listed here are 9 T cell receptor beta chains from one sample, sequenced in a study of blood T cell repertoires in COVID-19. Some clones are missing from TCRdb's copy, which holds only in-frame ones; the method was immunoSEQ multiplex PCR. The sample has roughly 40,000 clones, about 91% seen once. The sequenced material came from peripheral blood. The receptor set was obtained from a man aged 50 to 60 with active COVID-19.

The chain links TRBV4-1 to TRBJ1-4; 7 bases agree with TRBD1. Trimming cost V 2 bases and J 6 bases; bases outside gene matches: 9. This CDR3 has 16 amino acids. The germline CDR1 and CDR2 sequences are MGHRA and YSYEKL. CDR3 loop: CASSQMNRGGDEKLFF. CDR3 DNA: TGCGCCAGCAGCCAAATGAACAGGGGAGGTGATGAAAAACTGTTTTTT.

V usage is TRBV28 and J usage is TRBJ1-1, with a weak D call TRBD1 (6 bases). This CDR3 is 10 amino acids long. V was cut by 8 bases and J by 11 bases, with 12 bases left in between. Germline CDR1 is MDHEN and CDR2 is SYDVKM. In DNA form, the CDR3 reads TGTGCCAGCCCGAACAGGGATGCTTTCTTT. Translation gives CASPNRDAFF.

The rearrangement joins TRBV5-1 to TRBJ2-7, with D tentatively TRBD2 (5 bases). This CDR3 contains 15 residues. Between the trimmed V and J ends, which lost 4 bases and 2 bases, there was a span of 16 bases. CDR1 and CDR2 (germline): SGHRS, YFSETQ. CDR3 bases: TGCGCCAGCAGCCTACGAGGCGGGCCCCCCTACGAGCAGTACTTC. Its translation: CASSLRGGPPYEQYF.

The chain is built from TRBV15 and TRBJ2-7; 9 nucleotides agree with TRBD1. CDR1 LNHNV and CDR2 YYDKDF come from the germline V gene (reference sequence). The V and J ends lost 5 bases and 7 bases, in that order; junction bases with no gene match: 6. This CDR3 contains 13 residues. The CDR3 loop is CATSPDRGIEQYF. CDR3 bases: TGTGCCACCAGCCCGGACAGGGGTATTGAGCAGTACTTC. Full variable domain (outside the CDR3, taken from reference TRBV15 and TRBJ2-7): DAMVIQNPRYQVTQFGKPVTLSCSQTLNHNVMYWYQQKSSQAPKLLFHYYDKDFNNEADTPDNFQSRRPNTSFCFLDIRSPGLGDTAMYLCATSPDRGIEQYFGPGTRLTVT.

The gene calls are TRBV5-6 and TRBJ2-7; 9 nucleotides match TRBD1. V dropped 4 bases and J dropped 7; count of bases not matched to a gene: 18. Germline CDR1 is SGHDT and CDR2 is YYEEEE. This CDR3 region has 17 residues. The CDR3 DNA reads as TGTGCCAGCAGCGTCCGTTCCGGGACAGGGTGGGGGATGGAGCAGTACTTC. Translated, it gives CASSVRSGTGWGMEQYF.

The CDR3 region has the DNA TGTGCCAGTAGTGTGGACAGGGCTAACTATGGCTACACCTTC. Amino acids: CASSVDRANYGYTF. V and J are TRBV19 and TRBJ1-2; 8 bases agree with TRBD1. The CDR3 contains 14 residues. The ends lost 5 bases at V and 0 bases at J; junction bases unmatched: 2. Germline loops: CDR1 LNHDA, CDR2 SQIVND (reference sequence).

J is TRBJ1-1 and V is TRBV29-1; 9 nucleotides line up with TRBD1. V lost 6 bases to trimming and J lost 4 bases; unmatched junction nucleotides: 0. CDR1 is SQVTM and CDR2 is ANQGSEA in the germline V gene. This CDR3 has 11 residues. This CDR3 is CSVDRGTEAFF. Here the CDR3 DNA reads TGCAGCGTGGACAGGGGCACTGAAGCTTTCTTT.

The genes are TRBV7-8 and TRBJ2-7; 9 nucleotides match TRBD1. Germline V gives CDR1 SGHVS, CDR2 FQNEAQ. The V segment lost 4 bases and the J segment 5 bases; nucleotides outside the gene matches: 6. The CDR3 runs 14 residues. CDR3 sequence: CASSWDRAGDEQYF. The CDR3 nucleotides read TGTGCCAGCAGCTGGGACAGGGCAGGGGACGAGCAGTACTTC.

The chain carries TRBV24-1 and TRBJ1-2; 7 bases fit TRBD1. Per germline, CDR1 KGHDR and CDR2 SFDVKD. The CDR3 runs to 16 residues. V dropped 4 bases and J dropped 2; count of bases not matched to a gene: 9. The CDR3 loop is CATSDPRTGGNYGYTF. The CDR3 nucleotides read TGTGCCACCAGTGACCCAAGGACAGGAGGGAACTATGGCTACACCTTC.